This TCR beta chain was observed in a study of blood T cell repertoires in COVID-19. Study-wide context: Samples came from the United States, Italy and Spain, spanning acute and convalescent COVID-19. PBMCs, B-cell-depleted T cells, or T cells were the source of the cDNA or gDNA that made up the material.

CDR1 is SGHTA, CDR2 FQGNSA, per germline. The V and J ends lost 1 base and 2 bases, in that order; junction bases with no gene match: 1. The CDR3 length is 15 residues. Authors' analysis steps: Estimation of nucleated cell counts was performed using reference gene primer amplification. The table came from immunoSEQ multiplex PCR; TCRdb's copy has only in-frame clones and leaves some out. V and J calls and clone size are those listed in that table; D and trimming were worked out from the DNA. Of around 150,000 clones listed, 81% are singletons. Source material: peripheral blood. The TCR originated in a man aged 60 to 69 with active or convalescent COVID-19. This chain joins TRBV7-2 and TRBJ2-1; 8 bases line up with TRBD2. CDR3 amino acids: CASSLDSGAYNEQFF. The CDR3 DNA follows: TGTGCCAGCAGCTTAGATAGCGGGGCCTACAATGAGCAGTTCTTC.